The entry below describes one T cell receptor beta chain. In the authors' methods: How many nucleated cells were present was estimated from reference gene primer amplification. Libraries were prepared by immunoSEQ multiplex PCR; TCRdb keeps only in-frame clonotypes and omits some of them. The DNA gave D and trimming, while V, J and clone size come from that table. The sample consists of some 300,000 clones, 75% to 90% of them appearing once. The length of the CDR3 is 15 residues. Per the germline V gene, CDR1 is MNHEY and CDR2 is SMNVEV (reference sequence). Losses at the gene ends were 5 bases for V and 2 bases for J; bases not matched to a gene: 3. The data are from a study of blood T cell repertoires in COVID-19. At the level of the study: Samples taken during acute and convalescent COVID-19 were collected in the United States, Italy and Spain. Sources were T cells, B-cell-depleted T cells, or PBMCs; the material itself was cDNA or gDNA.

The sequencing input was peripheral blood. The receptor was derived from a young man with active or convalescent COVID-19. The chain recombines TRBV27 with TRBJ2-5, with TRBD2 matching over 12 bases. The CDR3 region is CASSPGLAGQETQYF. CDR3 nucleotide sequence: TGTGCCAGCAGTCCAGGACTAGCGGGACAAGAGACCCAGTACTTC.